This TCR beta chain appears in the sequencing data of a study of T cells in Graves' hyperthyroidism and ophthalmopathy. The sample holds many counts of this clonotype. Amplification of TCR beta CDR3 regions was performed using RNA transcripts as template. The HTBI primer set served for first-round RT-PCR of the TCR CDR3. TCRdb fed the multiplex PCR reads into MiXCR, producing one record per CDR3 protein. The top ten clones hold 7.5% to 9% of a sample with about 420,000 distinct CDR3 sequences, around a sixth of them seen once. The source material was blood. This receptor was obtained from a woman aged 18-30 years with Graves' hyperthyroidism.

CDR3 sequence (DNA): TGTGCCACCAGCGGACTCATTAAGGGGACCGGGGAGCTGTTTTTT. Amino acid sequence: CATSGLIKGTGELFF. V and J are TRBV15 and TRBJ2-2; D may be TRBD1 or TRBD2 (5 bases each). V dropped 5 bases and J dropped 5 bases, with 15 bases sitting between them. Germline loops: CDR1 LNHNV, CDR2 YYDKDF (reference sequence). This CDR3 spans 15 amino acids.